A selection of T cell receptor beta chains follows, all from one sample in a study of shared clonotypes between healthy human individuals. Sequenced by immunoSEQ multiplex PCR; TCRdb stores in-frame clones only, minus some. The repertoire holds some 2 million clones, with 85% to 95% as singletons. Material: naive CD4+ T cells sorted from blood. These receptors were collected from a man aged 18 to 29 in good health. Each CDR3 is given with its conserved first and last residue. The order of the fields is D gene, J gene, clone size, V gene, CDR3 DNA, CDR3 protein. The D gene is left open where the match is weak. Size tells how often a clone was seen (once, few, many) or the class of an expanded clone, and some rows leave it out.

d_call: NA; j_call: TRBJ2-7; clone_size: NA; v_call: TRBV19; cdr3_nt: TGTGCCAGCTCAGCTACAGGGTTCCAAAAGGACGAGCAGTACTTC; cdr3_aa: CASSATGFQKDEQYF
d_call: TRBD1; j_call: TRBJ2-1; clone_size: NA; v_call: TRBV10-2; cdr3_nt: TGCGCCAGCAGGTGGACAGGGTTTAGTGAGCAGTTCTTC; cdr3_aa: CASRWTGFSEQFF
d_call: TRBD2; j_call: TRBJ2-7; clone_size: NA; v_call: TRBV7-3; cdr3_nt: TGTGCCAGCAGCCCGACTAGCGGGGGCGTTTCGGAGTACTTC; cdr3_aa: CASSPTSGGVSEYF
d_call: NA; j_call: TRBJ2-5; clone_size: NA; v_call: TRBV6-1; cdr3_nt: TGTGCCAGCAGTAATTTGACAAAGGGAGAGACCCAGTACTTC; cdr3_aa: CASSNLTKGETQYF
d_call: NA; j_call: TRBJ2-1; clone_size: once; v_call: TRBV9; cdr3_nt: TGTGCCAGCAGCGTAGGGGGGACCCTCGAGGTAAGGGAGCAGTTCTTC; cdr3_aa: CASSVGGTLEVREQFF
d_call: NA; j_call: TRBJ1-1; clone_size: NA; v_call: TRBV6-7; cdr3_nt: TGTGCCAAGGGGTGTTGTCTCAGGGGTGGAACTGAAGCTTTCTTT; cdr3_aa: CAKGCCLRGGTEAFF
d_call: NA; j_call: TRBJ1-4; clone_size: NA; v_call: TRBV28; cdr3_nt: TGTGCCAGCAGTTTATGGACCCAGGTAGAACTGTTTTTT; cdr3_aa: CASSLWTQVELFF
d_call: TRBD2; j_call: TRBJ2-2; clone_size: NA; v_call: TRBV7-9; cdr3_nt: TGTGCCAGCAGACCTAGCGGGAGGGCCGGGGAGCTGTTTTTT; cdr3_aa: CASRPSGRAGELFF
d_call: TRBD1; j_call: TRBJ1-5; clone_size: NA; v_call: TRBV4-3; cdr3_nt: TGCGCCAGCAGCCCCACGACAGGGTCCGGCAATCAGCCCCAGCATTTT; cdr3_aa: CASSPTTGSGNQPQHF
d_call: TRBD2; j_call: TRBJ2-7; clone_size: NA; v_call: TRBV7-2; cdr3_nt: TGTGCCAGCAGCTTAAAGGCGGGAGAGGTCTACGAGCAGTACTTC; cdr3_aa: CASSLKAGEVYEQYF
d_call: NA; j_call: TRBJ1-1; clone_size: few; v_call: TRBV7-2; cdr3_nt: TGTGCCAGCAGCCGTACGGGCAGGGTGGGGAACACTGAAGCTTTCTTT; cdr3_aa: CASSRTGRVGNTEAFF
d_call: NA; j_call: TRBJ1-5; clone_size: NA; v_call: TRBV7-9; cdr3_nt: TGTGCCAGCAGCTTAGGGCAGGGAAACAATCAGCCCCAGCATTTT; cdr3_aa: CASSLGQGNNQPQHF
d_call: NA; j_call: TRBJ2-7; clone_size: NA; v_call: TRBV7-9; cdr3_nt: TGTGCCAGCAGCTTAGGCTCGGGACAAACCTACGAGCAGTACTTC; cdr3_aa: CASSLGSGQTYEQYF
d_call: TRBD1; j_call: TRBJ1-4; clone_size: NA; v_call: TRBV2; cdr3_nt: TGTGCCAGCCAAAGTCAACCGGGACAGGGGTACGAAAAACTGTTTTTT; cdr3_aa: CASQSQPGQGYEKLFF
d_call: TRBD2; j_call: TRBJ2-5; clone_size: NA; v_call: TRBV7-9; cdr3_nt: TGTGCCAGCATGCCGAGCGGGAGTATTAGGGAGACCCAGTACTTC; cdr3_aa: CASMPSGSIRETQYF
d_call: NA; j_call: TRBJ2-7; clone_size: NA; v_call: TRBV6-5; cdr3_nt: TGTGCCAGCAGTTACTCCACGGGCACCTACGAGCAGTACTTC; cdr3_aa: CASSYSTGTYEQYF
d_call: NA; j_call: TRBJ1-6; clone_size: NA; v_call: TRBV4-2; cdr3_nt: TGTGCCAGCAGCCAAGGGGAGGCAGAATCACCCCTCCACTTT; cdr3_aa: CASSQGEAESPLHF
d_call: NA; j_call: TRBJ2-4; clone_size: NA; v_call: TRBV29-1; cdr3_nt: TGCAGCGTTGAGGTTGCGGGAACGAACATTCAGTACTTC; cdr3_aa: CSVEVAGTNIQYF
d_call: NA; j_call: TRBJ2-1; clone_size: NA; v_call: TRBV5-1; cdr3_nt: TGCGCCAGCAGCTTGGACAATCCCATGTACAATGAGCAGTTCTTC; cdr3_aa: CASSLDNPMYNEQFF
d_call: NA; j_call: TRBJ2-1; clone_size: NA; v_call: TRBV28; cdr3_nt: TGTGCCAGCAGTCAGGTCAATGAGCAGTTCTTC; cdr3_aa: CASSQVNEQFF
d_call: TRBD2; j_call: TRBJ2-5; clone_size: NA; v_call: TRBV5-1; cdr3_nt: TGCGCCAGCAGCTTGACGACTAGCGGGAGCCAAGAGACCCAGTACTTC; cdr3_aa: CASSLTTSGSQETQYF
d_call: NA; j_call: TRBJ1-3; clone_size: NA; v_call: TRBV4-1; cdr3_nt: TGCGCCAGCAGCCAACTTCCAGGGGTTGGAAACACCATATATTTT; cdr3_aa: CASSQLPGVGNTIYF
d_call: NA; j_call: TRBJ1-1; clone_size: NA; v_call: TRBV5-1; cdr3_nt: TGCGCCAGCAGCGTGGGTGCGAACACTGAAGCTTTCTTT; cdr3_aa: CASSVGANTEAFF
d_call: TRBD2; j_call: TRBJ2-7; clone_size: NA; v_call: TRBV7-9; cdr3_nt: TGTGCCAGCAGCTTTGGATTAGCGGGAGACGAGCAGTACTTC; cdr3_aa: CASSFGLAGDEQYF
d_call: NA; j_call: TRBJ2-3; clone_size: NA; v_call: TRBV9; cdr3_nt: TGTGCCAGCAGCGCCCGGGGACTGAAAGACACAGATACGCAGTATTTT; cdr3_aa: CASSARGLKDTDTQYF
d_call: NA; j_call: TRBJ2-2; clone_size: NA; v_call: TRBV9; cdr3_nt: TGTGCCAGCAGCGTAGTAGGAGGGAGGAACACCGGGGAGCTGTTTTTT; cdr3_aa: CASSVVGGRNTGELFF
d_call: TRBD1; j_call: TRBJ2-7; clone_size: NA; v_call: TRBV11-2; cdr3_nt: TGTGCCAGCAGCTTCGGACAGGGGAAAAAGGGCGAGCAGTACTTC; cdr3_aa: CASSFGQGKKGEQYF
d_call: TRBD1; j_call: TRBJ2-7; clone_size: NA; v_call: TRBV5-1; cdr3_nt: TGCGCCAGCAGCTTTCGACCCTGGACAGGGGGCTACGAGCAGTACTTC; cdr3_aa: CASSFRPWTGGYEQYF
d_call: TRBD2; j_call: TRBJ2-1; clone_size: NA; v_call: TRBV19; cdr3_nt: TGTGCCAGTAGTATTAGCGGGGGTTTCTCCTACAATGAGCAGTTCTTC; cdr3_aa: CASSISGGFSYNEQFF
d_call: NA; j_call: TRBJ2-1; clone_size: NA; v_call: TRBV27; cdr3_nt: TGTGCCAGCAGTTTCCCCCCGGGACTGGACTACAATGAGCAGTTCTTC; cdr3_aa: CASSFPPGLDYNEQFF
d_call: NA; j_call: TRBJ1-2; clone_size: few; v_call: TRBV7-9; cdr3_nt: TGTGCCAGCAGCTTACATGGCTACACCTTC; cdr3_aa: CASSLHGYTF
d_call: NA; j_call: TRBJ1-1; clone_size: NA; v_call: TRBV28; cdr3_nt: TGTGCCAGCAGTTTCTCGGGAATTGAGGCTTTCTTT; cdr3_aa: CASSFSGIEAFF
d_call: NA; j_call: TRBJ1-5; clone_size: NA; v_call: TRBV28; cdr3_nt: TGTGCCAGCAGCTCCCCCAGCCAAGGCGGCCCTCAGCCCCAGCATTTT; cdr3_aa: CASSSPSQGGPQPQHF
d_call: NA; j_call: TRBJ1-1; clone_size: NA; v_call: TRBV30; cdr3_nt: TGTGCCTGGTCTTGGGGAATTCTGGTCGGGGTCACTGAAGCTTTCTTT; cdr3_aa: CAWSWGILVGVTEAFF
d_call: NA; j_call: TRBJ2-7; clone_size: NA; v_call: TRBV2; cdr3_nt: TGTGCCAGCAGTATAGGACAGAATGAGTACTTC; cdr3_aa: CASSIGQNEYF
d_call: TRBD1; j_call: TRBJ1-5; clone_size: once; v_call: TRBV6-5; cdr3_nt: TGTGCCAGCAGTCGACAGGGGCAGGGCAATCAGCCCCAGCATTTT; cdr3_aa: CASSRQGQGNQPQHF
d_call: TRBD2; j_call: TRBJ2-1; clone_size: NA; v_call: TRBV7-7; cdr3_nt: TGTGCTAGCAGTCCAGAGCGGGGGAACAATGAGCAGTTCTTC; cdr3_aa: CASSPERGNNEQFF
d_call: NA; j_call: TRBJ2-3; clone_size: NA; v_call: TRBV6-6; cdr3_nt: TGTGCCAGCAGTTACGGCGGGGAGAGCACAGATACGCAGTATTTT; cdr3_aa: CASSYGGESTDTQYF
d_call: TRBD1; j_call: TRBJ2-3; clone_size: NA; v_call: TRBV28; cdr3_nt: TGTGCCAGCACCGGGGGCAGGGGGCCAGATACGCAGTATTTT; cdr3_aa: CASTGGRGPDTQYF
d_call: NA; j_call: TRBJ2-4; clone_size: NA; v_call: TRBV5-4; cdr3_nt: TGTGCCAGCAGCCTGGGGGGTACGGGTCCAGCCAAAAACATTCAGTACTTC; cdr3_aa: CASSLGGTGPAKNIQYF
d_call: TRBD1; j_call: TRBJ2-7; clone_size: once; v_call: TRBV7-9; cdr3_nt: TGTGCCAGCAGCCTTGGGACAGCACGGGAGCAGTACTTC; cdr3_aa: CASSLGTAREQYF
d_call: TRBD1; j_call: TRBJ1-2; clone_size: NA; v_call: TRBV5-1; cdr3_nt: TGCGCCAGCAGCCCGGACAGGGCCTCCGGGTTCGGCTACACCTTC; cdr3_aa: CASSPDRASGFGYTF
d_call: NA; j_call: TRBJ2-7; clone_size: NA; v_call: TRBV21-1; cdr3_nt: TGTGCCAGCAGCCGACGGACTAGCGGGTACGAGCAGTACTTC; cdr3_aa: CASSRRTSGYEQYF
d_call: NA; j_call: TRBJ1-1; clone_size: NA; v_call: TRBV29-1; cdr3_nt: TGCAGCGTTGTTACTCGTATGAACACTGAAGCTTTCTTT; cdr3_aa: CSVVTRMNTEAFF
d_call: TRBD1; j_call: TRBJ2-3; clone_size: NA; v_call: TRBV2; cdr3_nt: TGTGCCAGCTTTCGGGACAGGGGAACAGATACGCAGTATTTT; cdr3_aa: CASFRDRGTDTQYF
d_call: NA; j_call: TRBJ2-7; clone_size: NA; v_call: TRBV18; cdr3_nt: TGTGCCAGCTCACCACCGGGGAAATCCAACTACGAGCAGTACTTC; cdr3_aa: CASSPPGKSNYEQYF
d_call: TRBD2; j_call: TRBJ2-1; clone_size: NA; v_call: TRBV30; cdr3_nt: TGTGCCGGGGTACTAGCGGGAGGGCCAGGAAATGAGCAGTTCTTC; cdr3_aa: CAGVLAGGPGNEQFF
d_call: NA; j_call: TRBJ2-5; clone_size: NA; v_call: TRBV7-9; cdr3_nt: TGTGCCAGCAGCCTCCGGACGGGGGAGACCCAGTACTTC; cdr3_aa: CASSLRTGETQYF
d_call: NA; j_call: TRBJ2-3; clone_size: NA; v_call: TRBV7-2; cdr3_nt: TGTGCCAGCAGCTTAGAGGTGGGGACTAGCACAGATACGCAGTATTTT; cdr3_aa: CASSLEVGTSTDTQYF
d_call: NA; j_call: TRBJ2-3; clone_size: NA; v_call: TRBV2; cdr3_nt: TGTGCCAGCAGCGCCTCGACAGGCTACCGCACAGATACGCAGTATTTT; cdr3_aa: CASSASTGYRTDTQYF
d_call: NA; j_call: TRBJ2-7; clone_size: once; v_call: TRBV19; cdr3_nt: TGTGCCAGTAGTCCCCAGAATCAGGGCTACGAGCAGTACTTC; cdr3_aa: CASSPQNQGYEQYF
d_call: NA; j_call: TRBJ1-4; clone_size: NA; v_call: TRBV2; cdr3_nt: TGTGCCAGCAGTGAATGGGGAGCTTCAACTAATGAAAAACTGTTTTTT; cdr3_aa: CASSEWGASTNEKLFF
d_call: NA; j_call: TRBJ2-5; clone_size: NA; v_call: TRBV7-9; cdr3_nt: TGTGCCAGCAGCTTAGACGTCTGGGACATGGGCCAAGAGACCCAGTACTTC; cdr3_aa: CASSLDVWDMGQETQYF
d_call: TRBD1; j_call: TRBJ1-1; clone_size: NA; v_call: TRBV6-5; cdr3_nt: TGTGCCAGCAGTTACTTGCAGGGGGCAGGGGCTTTCTTT; cdr3_aa: CASSYLQGAGAFF